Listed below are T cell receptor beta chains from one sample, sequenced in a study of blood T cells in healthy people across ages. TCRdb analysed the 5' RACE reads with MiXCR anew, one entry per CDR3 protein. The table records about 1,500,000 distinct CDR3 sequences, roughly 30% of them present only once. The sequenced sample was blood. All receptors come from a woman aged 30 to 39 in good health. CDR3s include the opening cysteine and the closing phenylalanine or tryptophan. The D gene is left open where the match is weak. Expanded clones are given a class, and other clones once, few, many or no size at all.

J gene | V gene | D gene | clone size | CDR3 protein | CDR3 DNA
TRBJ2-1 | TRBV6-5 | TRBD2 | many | CASNSDRAGRLNNEQFF | TGTGCCAGCAATTCCGATCGAGCCGGGAGGCTCAACAATGAGCAGTTCTTC
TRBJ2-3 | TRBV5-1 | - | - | CASSYLTGNLVRDTQYF | TGCGCCAGCAGCTATCTCACCGGGAACTTAGTGAGGGATACGCAGTATTTT
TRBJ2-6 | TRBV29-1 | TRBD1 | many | CSAGTGARSGANVLTF | TGCAGCGCGGGGACAGGGGCCCGCTCTGGGGCCAACGTCCTGACTTTC
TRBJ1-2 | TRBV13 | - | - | CASSFRVTGGYTF | TGTGCCAGCAGCTTCAGGGTGACGGGCGGCTACACCTTC
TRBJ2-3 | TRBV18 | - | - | CASSPLPVTSTDTQYF | TGTGCCAGCTCACCGCTTCCCGTAACTAGCACAGATACGCAGTATTTT
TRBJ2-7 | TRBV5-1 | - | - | CASSLGPLEEQYF | TGCGCCAGCAGCTTGGGCCCTTTGGAGGAGCAGTACTTC
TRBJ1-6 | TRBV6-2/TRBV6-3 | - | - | CASSYYSDPPHF | TGTGCCAGCAGTTACTACTCTGATCCTCCCCACTTT
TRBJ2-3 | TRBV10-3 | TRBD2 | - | CAISDGTSGITDTQYF | TGTGCCATCAGTGACGGGACTAGCGGGATCACAGATACGCAGTATTTT
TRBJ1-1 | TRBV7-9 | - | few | CASSPTRSAFF | TGTGCCAGCAGCCCCACAAGGTCCGCTTTCTTT
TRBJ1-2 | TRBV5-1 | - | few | CASSLTAFQGLYGYTF | TGCGCCAGCAGCTTGACTGCCTTCCAGGGCCTCTATGGCTACACCTTC
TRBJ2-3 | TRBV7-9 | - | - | CASSLIYGFTDTQYF | TGTGCCAGCAGCTTAATTTACGGATTCACAGATACGCAGTATTTT
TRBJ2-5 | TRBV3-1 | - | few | CASSQKLSSQETQYF | TGTGCCAGCAGCCAAAAATTAAGTAGTCAAGAGACCCAGTACTTC
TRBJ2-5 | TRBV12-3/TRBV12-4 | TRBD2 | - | CASSPVAGGGETQYF | TGTGCCAGCAGTCCGGTAGCGGGAGGCGGAGAGACCCAGTACTTC
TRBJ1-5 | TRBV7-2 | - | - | CASSPRGIRNQPQHF | TGTGCCAGCAGCCCCCGCGGGATACGGAATCAGCCCCAGCATTTT
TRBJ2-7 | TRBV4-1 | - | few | CASSQVTFGHPTSCEQYF | TGCGCCAGCAGCCAAGTTACATTTGGTCACCCTACTTCCTGCGAGCAGTACTTC
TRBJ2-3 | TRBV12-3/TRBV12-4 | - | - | CASIAATPTDTQYF | TGTGCCAGCATCGCGGCAACCCCCACAGATACGCAGTATTTT
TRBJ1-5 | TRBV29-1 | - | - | CRAGYQPQHF | TGCAGGGCGGGGTATCAGCCCCAGCATTTT
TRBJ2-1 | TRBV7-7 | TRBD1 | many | CASSLGTGGEQFF | TGTGCCAGCAGCTTAGGGACAGGGGGTGAGCAGTTCTTC
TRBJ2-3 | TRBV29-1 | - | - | CSVDFWTASTDTQYF | TGCAGCGTTGATTTTTGGACAGCGAGCACAGATACGCAGTATTTT
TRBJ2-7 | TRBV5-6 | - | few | CASSGGDSNPSYEQYF | TGTGCCAGCAGCGGAGGGGACAGCAATCCCTCCTACGAGCAGTACTTC
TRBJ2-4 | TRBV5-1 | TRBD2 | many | CASTSGGGKNIQYF | TGCGCCAGCACTAGCGGGGGTGGAAAAAACATTCAGTACTTC
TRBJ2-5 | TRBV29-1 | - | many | CSVEGGVETQYF | TGCAGCGTTGAAGGAGGGGTAGAGACCCAGTACTTC
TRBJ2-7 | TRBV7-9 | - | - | CVSSLEYREQYF | TGTGTCAGCAGCTTAGAGTACCGCGAGCAGTACTTC
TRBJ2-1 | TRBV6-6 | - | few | CASSYSRTHGQFF | TGTGCCAGCAGTTACTCGAGGACTCATGGGCAGTTCTTC
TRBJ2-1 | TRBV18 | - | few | CATLQGRSLEQFF | TGTGCCACCCTACAGGGAAGGAGCCTTGAGCAGTTCTTC
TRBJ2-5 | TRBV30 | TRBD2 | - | CAWSPTSGEGTQYF | TGTGCCTGGAGTCCGACTAGCGGGGAAGGGACCCAGTACTTC
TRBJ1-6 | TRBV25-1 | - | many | CASSDTTANSPLHF | TGTGCCAGCAGTGACACGACAGCTAATTCACCCCTCCACTTT
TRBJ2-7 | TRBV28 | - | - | CASSLSGLPYNEQYF | TGTGCCAGCAGTTTATCAGGACTACCCTACAATGAGCAGTACTTC
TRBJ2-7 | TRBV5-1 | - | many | CASSSAIYLSYEQYF | TGCGCCAGCAGCTCGGCCATATATCTCTCCTACGAGCAGTACTTC
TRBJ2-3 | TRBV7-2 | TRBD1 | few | CAISGQQGAADTQYF | TGTGCCATCAGCGGCCAACAGGGGGCCGCAGATACGCAGTATTTT
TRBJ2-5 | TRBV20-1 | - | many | CRPSVQETQYF | TGCAGGCCAAGCGTTCAAGAGACCCAGTACTTC
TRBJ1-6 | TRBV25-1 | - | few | CASSFGDNSPLHF | TGTGCCAGCAGTTTTGGGGACAATTCACCCCTCCACTTT
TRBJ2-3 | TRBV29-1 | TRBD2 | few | CSAQRGGTSTDTQYF | TGCAGCGCCCAGCGGGGGGGTACTAGCACAGATACGCAGTATTTT
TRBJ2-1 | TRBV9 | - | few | CASSVTGIGQDEQFF | TGTGCCAGCAGCGTAACTGGAATAGGGCAGGATGAGCAGTTCTTC
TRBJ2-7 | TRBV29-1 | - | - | CSVEGLEWGSEQYF | TGCAGCGTTGAAGGGCTGGAGTGGGGCTCCGAGCAGTACTTC
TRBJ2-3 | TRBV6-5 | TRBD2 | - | CASSYGLAGASSTDTQYF | TGTGCCAGCAGTTACGGACTAGCGGGGGCCTCTAGCACAGATACGCAGTATTTT
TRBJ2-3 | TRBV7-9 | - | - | CAGTGGGGVTDPQYF | TGTGCTGGAACGGGGGGCGGAGGTGTCACAGATCCTCAGTATTTT
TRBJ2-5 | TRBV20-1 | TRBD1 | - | CSAYTRDRLYNEQYF | TGCAGTGCTTATACACGGGACAGGCTCTACAATGAGCAGTACTTC
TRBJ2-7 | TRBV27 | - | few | CASSSTEGHGSLYEQYF | TGTGCCAGCAGTTCTACAGAGGGCCACGGGTCCTTGTACGAGCAGTACTTC
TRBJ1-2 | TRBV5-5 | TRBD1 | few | CASNSGGGAAGLGGYTF | TGTGCCAGCAACTCAGGGGGGGGCGCCGCTGGGCTGGGCGGCTACACCTTC
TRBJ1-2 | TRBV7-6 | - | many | CASRPLPDSVYGYTF | TGTGCCAGCAGACCCTTGCCGGACAGCGTTTATGGCTACACCTTC
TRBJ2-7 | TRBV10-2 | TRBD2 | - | CASSEPGLAAYEQYF | TGCGCCAGCAGTGAGCCGGGACTAGCGGCCTACGAGCAGTACTTC
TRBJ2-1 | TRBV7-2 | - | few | CASHWGGALLKFF | TGTGCCAGCCACTGGGGCGGGGCCCTCTTGAAGTTCTTC